This T cell receptor (beta chain) was retrieved from a study of blood T cell repertoires in COVID-19. Germline-derived CDR1 and CDR2 are SGHNT and YYREEE (reference sequence). The CDR3 length is 15 residues. V lost 0 bases and J lost 6; bases outside the gene matches: 9. In the original processing: Nucleated cell number was recorded as an estimate derived from reference gene primer amplification. The repertoire was sequenced with immunoSEQ multiplex PCR; TCRdb's copy has only in-frame clones and lacks some. From that table come the V and J calls and clone size; the DNA was used to work out D and trimming. The table includes some 31,000 clones, 90% detected once.

The sample comprised peripheral blood. This TCR derives from a man in his fifties or sixties with active COVID-19. This sequence joins TRBV5-4 and TRBJ2-7; 7 bases are a match to TRBD2. The CDR3: CASSLVGGRGSEQYF. CDR3 in DNA: TGTGCCAGCAGCTTGGTGGGGGGGAGAGGGAGCGAGCAGTACTTC.